These 29 T cell receptor beta chains came from one sample sequenced in a study of radiotherapy plus CTLA-4 blockade in lung cancer. Sequencing was performed with immunoSEQ multiplex PCR; in TCRdb, only in-frame clones are kept and a portion is missing. Here the sample spans around 120,000 clones, nearly 80% being singletons. The starting material was peripheral blood, obtained from a patient treated with radiotherapy plus ipilimumab. Every receptor here comes from a human donor with non-small cell lung cancer who had a partial response to radiotherapy plus ipilimumab.

CDR3 DNA sequence: TGCGCCAGCAGCCAAGGAACCTACACAGATACGCAGTATTTT. It encodes CASSQGTYTDTQYF. The chain links TRBV4-1 to TRBJ2-3; D is undetermined. V was trimmed by 1 base and J by 2 bases, leaving 7 bases between them. Germline lookup yields CDR1 MGHRA and CDR2 YSYEKL. This CDR3 is 14 amino acids long.

The chain links TRBV7-3 to TRBJ2-1; 7 bases match TRBD2. The CDR3 length is 19 residues. The germline V gene has CDR1 SGHTA and CDR2 FQGTGA. V dropped 1 base and J dropped 0; count of bases not matched to a gene: 12. The CDR3 here is CASSLRGSGTKSSYNEQFF. CDR3 coding DNA: TGTGCCAGCAGCTTAAGGGGGTCGGGGACTAAGAGCTCCTACAATGAGCAGTTCTTC.

The rearrangement uses TRBV6-1 and TRBJ1-4; TRBD1 aligns across 11 bases. This CDR3 is 15 amino acids long. V shed 4 bases and J 11 bases; nucleotides not matched to a gene: 9. The germline V gene encodes CDR1 MNHNS and CDR2 SASEGT. The CDR3 DNA sequence: TGTGCCAGCAGTGGGAGGGACAGGGGGTTCGGTAAACTGTTTTTT. This gives the protein CASSGRDRGFGKLFF.

The rearrangement joins TRBV6-1 to TRBJ1-5; maybe TRBD1 (5 bases). Deletions cut 3 bases from V and 6 bases from J, with 12 bases between. The CDR3 is made up of 14 amino acids. Germline CDR1 MNHNS, CDR2 SASEGT. CDR3 DNA sequence: TGTGCCAGCAGTGATCAGGGTTGGAGTCAGCCCCAGCATTTT. Translating gives CASSDQGWSQPQHF.

This rearrangement joins TRBV6-1 to TRBJ2-7, with a weak D call TRBD1 (5 bases). This CDR3 is built from 13 residues. The germline CDR1 and CDR2 sequences are MNHNS and SASEGT. V shed 5 bases and J shed 3 bases, with 11 bases lying between them. CDR3 in DNA: TGTGCCAGCAGTTCGACAGAGAACTACGAGCAGTACTTC. Its protein is CASSSTENYEQYF.

The chain joins TRBV30 to TRBJ2-5, with D hard to call. CDR1 is GTSNPN and CDR2 is SVGIG in the germline V gene (reference sequence). The CDR3 loop spans 12 amino acids. Trimming took off 0 bases at V and 5 bases at J, with 7 bases between the two ends. DNA of the CDR3: TGTGCCTGGAGTGTACGGGTTGAGACCCAGTACTTC. Translated: CAWSVRVETQYF.

The chain is built from TRBV6-1 and TRBJ2-1; tentative D call: TRBD2 (6 bases). Germline-derived CDR1 and CDR2 are MNHNS and SASEGT. V lost 4 bases, J lost 0 bases, and 10 bases lay in between. This CDR3 region has 15 residues. DNA for the CDR3: TGTGCCAGCAGTGTTCTAGCGAGCTCCTACAATGAGCAGTTCTTC. The encoded protein is CASSVLASSYNEQFF.

The rearrangement uses TRBV5-1 and TRBJ1-3; 7 bases match TRBD1. Germline-derived CDR1 and CDR2 are SGHRS and YFSETQ. With V trimmed by 4 bases and J by 0 bases, 7 bases remained unmatched. The CDR3 consists of 16 residues. CDR3 sequence (DNA): TGCGCCAGCAGCCCCCGGGACAGAGCCTCTGGAAACACCATATATTTT. Amino acids: CASSPRDRASGNTIYF. Full variable domain (outside the CDR3, taken from reference TRBV5-1 and TRBJ1-3): KAGVTQTPRYLIKTRGQQVTLSCSPISGHRSVSWYQQTPGQGLQFLFEYFSETQRNKGNFPGRFSGRQFSNSRSEMNVSTLELGDSALYLCASSPRDRASGNTIYFGEGSWLTVV.

The chain is built from TRBV19 and TRBJ1-5, with 7 bases fitting TRBD1. Unmatched junction bases numbered 16, after V lost 10 bases and J lost 7 bases. The germline V gene has CDR1 LNHDA and CDR2 SQIVND (reference sequence). The CDR3 loop spans 15 amino acids. The CDR3 spells CATNGGGGAGQPQHF. Here the CDR3 DNA reads TGTGCCACCAACGGAGGAGGGGGCGCGGGGCAGCCCCAGCATTTT.

This clone was counted once. The chain links TRBV5-4 to TRBJ1-2; 9 bases match TRBD1. The CDR3 sequence is 15 residues long. The V and J ends lost 1 base and 4 bases, in that order; junction bases with no gene match: 5. Germline CDR1 and CDR2: SGHNT and YYREEE (reference sequence). This CDR3 reads CASSLSRTGVYGYTF. CDR3 coding DNA: TGTGCCAGCAGCTTGTCCAGGACAGGGGTCTATGGCTACACCTTC.

The genes are TRBV19 and TRBJ1-1, with unresolved D. V lost 3 bases and J 4 bases, leaving 12 bases between the germline ends. Germline assignment: CDR1 LNHDA and CDR2 SQIVND (reference sequence). This CDR3 contains 14 residues. The DNA for the CDR3 is TGTGCCAGTAGTATCTCAAAGGCGGGCACTGAAGCTTTCTTT. This codes for CASSISKAGTEAFF. Filled out from reference TRBV19 and TRBJ1-1, the complete variable domain reads DGGITQSPKYLFRKEGQNVTLSCEQNLNHDAMYWYRQDPGQGLRLIYYSQIVNDFQKGDIAEGYSVSREKKESFPLTVTSAQKNPTAFYLCASSISKAGTEAFFGQGTRLTVV.

This clone turned up a few times. The chain combines TRBV10-2 with TRBJ2-7; D unclear. Trimming shortened V by 5 bases and J by 4 bases, and 6 bases separated the two germline ends. Germline loops: CDR1 WSHSY, CDR2 SAAADI. This CDR3 contains 11 residues. The CDR3 coding sequence is TGCGCCAGCAGTCCTCTTTACGAGCAGTACTTC. Protein sequence: CASSPLYEQYF.

The chain joins TRBV18 to TRBJ2-7; 8 bases fit TRBD1. V trimming: 3 bases; J trimming: 6 bases; junction bases outside the gene matches: 22. Germline CDR1 and CDR2: KGHSH and LQKENI. CDR3 size: 19 residues. The CDR3 here is CASSPVTATRKDREGEQYF. The CDR3 region has the DNA TGTGCCAGCTCACCGGTGACGGCGACGAGGAAGGACAGGGAAGGCGAGCAGTACTTC.

The CDR3 sequence is CASSSTGARTDTQYF. Written as DNA, the CDR3 is TGTGCCAGCAGCTCAACAGGGGCAAGGACAGATACGCAGTATTTT. The chain has TRBV9 and TRBJ2-3; 7 positions match TRBD1. The CDR3 sequence is 15 residues long. Germline CDR1 SGDLS, CDR2 YYNGEE. V shed 4 bases and J 3 bases; nucleotides not matched to a gene: 8.

V gene TRBV7-9 combines with J gene TRBJ1-3; the D gene is possibly TRBD1 (5 bases). The germline CDR1 and CDR2 sequences are SEHNR and FQNEAQ (reference sequence). The CDR3 sequence is 15 residues long. Trimming cost V 5 bases and J 0 bases, with 11 bases left between them. CDR3 sequence (DNA): TGTGCCAGCAGCGGAGAAGGGGACTCTGGAAACACCATATATTTT. It codes for CASSGEGDSGNTIYF.

The CDR3 loop is CASSVDRGRTDTQYF. CDR3 sequence (DNA): TGTGCCAGCAGCGTGGACAGGGGGCGGACAGATACGCAGTATTTT. This rearrangement joins TRBV2 to TRBJ2-3; 11 bases map to TRBD1. CDR1 and CDR2 (germline): SNHLY, FYNNEI. CDR3 length: 15 residues. The V and J ends lost 6 bases and 3 bases, in that order; junction bases with no gene match: 5.

Here the CDR3 reads CASEGFPQNIQYF. CDR3 bases: TGTGCCAGTGAGGGATTCCCGCAAAACATTCAGTACTTC. V gene TRBV28 combines with J gene TRBJ2-4; a weak D match, TRBD2 (5 bases). This CDR3 is built from 13 residues. Germline CDR1 and CDR2: MDHEN and SYDVKM. Trimming removed 9 bases from V and 5 bases from J, with 14 bases in between. Looking up the rest from reference TRBV28 and TRBJ2-4 gives the full variable domain: DVKVTQSSRYLVKRTGEKVFLECVQDMDHENMFWYRQDPGLGLRLIYFSYDVKMKEKGDIPEGYSVSREKKERFSLILESASTNQTSMYLCASEGFPQNIQYFGAGTRLSVL.

This clone was detected a few times. This sequence joins TRBV19 and TRBJ2-1; 13 nucleotides line up with TRBD2. CDR1 is LNHDA, CDR2 SQIVND, per germline (reference sequence). This CDR3 has 16 residues. V trimming: 5 bases; J trimming: 6 bases; junction bases outside the gene matches: 7. Written as DNA, the CDR3 is TGTGCCAGTAGTTCCAGGACTAGCGGGAGTTTCAATGAGCAGTTCTTC. Its translation: CASSSRTSGSFNEQFF.

The chain carries TRBV11-2 and TRBJ2-1; D is perhaps TRBD1 (6 bases). This CDR3 has 15 amino acids. The germline V gene has CDR1 SGHAT and CDR2 FQNNGV. With 5 bases removed from V and 5 bases from J, the gap between germline ends came to 16 bases. Here the CDR3 reads CASSPGVGVNNEQFF. The CDR3 coding sequence is TGTGCCAGCAGCCCAGGGGTCGGGGTTAACAATGAGCAGTTCTTC. Combining the CDR3 with reference TRBV11-2 and TRBJ2-1 gives the whole variable domain EAGVAQSPRYKIIEKRQSVAFWCNPISGHATLYWYQQILGQGPKLLIQFQNNGVVDDSQLPKDRFSAERLKGVDSTLKIQPAKLEDSAVYLCASSPGVGVNNEQFFGPGTRLTVL.

The chain uses TRBV28 and TRBJ1-1, with TRBD1 matching 10 bases. CDR3 length: 12 amino acids. CDR1 MDHEN and CDR2 SYDVKM come from the germline V gene. V trimming: 8 bases; J trimming: 6 bases; junction bases outside the gene matches: 3. The CDR3 region is CASRQGASEAFF. The CDR3 nucleotides read TGTGCCAGCCGACAGGGGGCGTCTGAAGCTTTCTTT.

This chain links TRBV6-5 with TRBJ1-1; 7 bases agree with TRBD1. The CDR3 is 14 amino acids. Germline V gene sequence: CDR1 MNHEY, CDR2 SVGAGI. V lost 3 bases to trimming and J lost 5 bases; unmatched junction nucleotides: 6. CDR3 DNA: TGTGCCAGCAGTTATTCGTCAGGGGGGACTGAAGCTTTCTTT. Encoded protein: CASSYSSGGTEAFF.

The chain combines TRBV23-1 with TRBJ1-2; 9 bases fit TRBD1. TRBV23-1 is assigned to the ORF class and has an uncertain function. The J segment lost 6 bases and the V segment lost 0 bases, leaving 11 bases of the junction unmatched. This CDR3 has 17 residues. CDR3 bases: TGCGCCAGCAGTCAATCGACAGGAAAAGGGACAGGGCATGGCTACACCTTC. Amino acids: CASSQSTGKGTGHGYTF.

The chain recombines TRBV5-1 with TRBJ2-5; 7 nucleotides line up with TRBD2. The CDR3 has 14 amino acids. Per germline, CDR1 SGHRS and CDR2 YFSETQ. V gave up 2 bases and J gave up 5 bases; unmatched junction bases: 6. DNA of the CDR3: TGCGCCAGCAGCTTCGGCGGGAGCGAGGAGACCCAGTACTTC. Translating it yields CASSFGGSEETQYF.

This clone was seen a few times. The chain joins TRBV5-6 to TRBJ2-1, with TRBD2 as a possible D gene (5 bases). Germline V CDR1 and CDR2: SGHDT, YYEEEE. Trimming took 4 bases from V and 3 from J, leaving 11 bases between them. The CDR3 extends over 14 amino acids. The CDR3 coding sequence is TGTGCCAGCAGCCGGATAACTAGCTACAATGAGCAGTTCTTC. This translates into CASSRITSYNEQFF.

This chain joins TRBV5-8 and TRBJ1-3; D unclear. Between the trimmed V and J ends, which lost 1 base and 0 bases, there was a span of 14 bases. CDR1 is SGHTS and CDR2 is YDEGEE in the germline V gene. The CDR3 length is 17 residues. CDR3 sequence: CASSLTSGTISGNTIYF. The CDR3 region has the DNA TGTGCCAGCAGCTTGACTTCAGGCACCATCTCTGGAAACACCATATATTTT.

J is TRBJ2-4 and V is TRBV7-2; D is perhaps TRBD1 (6 bases). This CDR3 spans 17 amino acids. Deletions cut 0 bases from V and 1 base from J, with 13 bases between. From germline, CDR1 is SGHTA and CDR2 FQGNSA. The DNA for the CDR3 is TGTGCCAGCAGCTTAGCGGTCGTTCAGGGGGCCAAAAACATTCAGTACTTC. Protein: CASSLAVVQGAKNIQYF.

The chain joins TRBV10-3 to TRBJ2-3, with TRBD1 identical over 7 bases. This CDR3 is built from 11 residues. The germline CDR1 and CDR2 sequences are ENHRY and SYGVKD. V trimming: 10 bases; J trimming: 4 bases; junction bases outside the gene matches: 2. The CDR3 reads CANGQADTQYF. The CDR3 nucleotides read TGTGCCAACGGACAGGCAGATACGCAGTATTTT.

This clone occurred once. The chain carries TRBV2 and TRBJ1-5; 7 bases map to TRBD1. The trim removed 5 bases at V and 0 bases at J, leaving 4 bases unmatched. Germline-derived CDR1 and CDR2 are SNHLY and FYNNEI. The CDR3 extends over 15 amino acids. Written as DNA, the CDR3 is TGTGCCAGCAGTTTAGACAGGGATAGCAATCAGCCCCAGCATTTT. As protein: CASSLDRDSNQPQHF.

This chain joins TRBV18 and TRBJ1-6; tentative D call: TRBD1 (5 bases). Trimming took 0 bases from V and 4 from J, leaving 7 bases between them. Per germline, CDR1 KGHSH and CDR2 LQKENI. The CDR3 length is 15 residues. CDR3 DNA sequence: TGTGCCAGCTCACCACCGGGACTGTATAATTCACCCCTCCACTTT. Translation gives CASSPPGLYNSPLHF.